This T cell receptor beta chain was obtained from a study of glioma-infiltrating T cells. Notes on the study in general: Tissue-blood divergence was below expectation in non-neoplastic patients, above in gliomas. Only very few CDR3 sequences appeared in both tissue and blood.

The iRepertoire nested amplicon-rescue multiplex PCR amplified TCR alpha and beta CDR3s from RNA. For one-step reverse transcription and amplification, 100-400 ng of tissue mRNA or PBMC total RNA was used. TCRdb used MiXCR to reprocess the multiplex PCR reads, holding one entry per CDR3 protein. This table has 15,000 to 20,000 distinct CDR3 sequences, nearly 60% appearing once. This clonotype was observed a handful of times. Antigen specificity is unknown. The receptor was derived from a human donor with low-grade glioma or glioblastoma, undergoing nonglioma brain surgery, or in good health (not recorded which). Input material: glioma tissue, nonneoplastic brain tissue, or PBMCs (not recorded which).

CDR3 DNA sequence: TGTGCCAGCAGTCTACAGGGTTATGGCTACACCTTC. It specifies CASSLQGYGYTF. The V and J genes are TRBV27 and TRBJ1-2; TRBD1 might be the D (6 bases). There are 12 residues in the CDR3. Germline loops: CDR1 MNHEY, CDR2 SMNVEV (reference sequence). V was cut by 5 bases and J by 5 bases, with 9 bases left in between.